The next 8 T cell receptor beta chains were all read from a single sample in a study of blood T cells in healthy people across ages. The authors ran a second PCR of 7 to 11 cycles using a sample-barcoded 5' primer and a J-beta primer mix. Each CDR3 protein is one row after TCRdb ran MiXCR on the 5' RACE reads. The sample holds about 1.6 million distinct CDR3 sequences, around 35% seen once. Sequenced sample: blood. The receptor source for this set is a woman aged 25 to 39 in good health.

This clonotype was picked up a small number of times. The CDR3 DNA follows: TGTGCCAGCAGCTCCACAGGGGGCAAGGAGGAGACCCAGTACTTC. This sequence encodes CASSSTGGKEETQYF. This chain uses TRBV7-9 with TRBJ2-5; 9 bases fit TRBD1. After removal of 4 bases from V and 5 bases from J, the junction contained 8 bases not matched to a gene. CDR1 and CDR2 from the germline V gene are SEHNR and FQNEAQ (reference sequence). This CDR3 region has 15 residues.

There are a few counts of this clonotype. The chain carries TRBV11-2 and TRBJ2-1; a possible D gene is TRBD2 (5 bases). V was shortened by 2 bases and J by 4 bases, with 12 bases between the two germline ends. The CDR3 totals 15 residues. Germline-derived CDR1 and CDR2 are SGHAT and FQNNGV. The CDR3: CASSLRAVTYNEQFF. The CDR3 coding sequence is TGTGCCAGCAGCTTAAGAGCGGTCACGTACAATGAGCAGTTCTTC.

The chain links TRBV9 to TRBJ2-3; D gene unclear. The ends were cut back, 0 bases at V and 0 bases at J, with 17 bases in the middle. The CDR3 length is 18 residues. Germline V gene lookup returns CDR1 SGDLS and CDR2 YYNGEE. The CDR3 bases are TGTGCCAGCAGCGTAGAATCTGTCGGTTTAATTAGCACAGATACGCAGTATTTT. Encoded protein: CASSVESVGLISTDTQYF.

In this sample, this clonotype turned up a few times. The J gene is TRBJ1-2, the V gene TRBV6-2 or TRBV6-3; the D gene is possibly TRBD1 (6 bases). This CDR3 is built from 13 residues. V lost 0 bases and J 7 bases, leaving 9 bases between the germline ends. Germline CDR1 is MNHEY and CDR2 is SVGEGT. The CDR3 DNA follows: TGTGCCAGCAGTTACTCGACAGGTTCTGGCTACACCTTC. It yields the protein CASSYSTGSGYTF.

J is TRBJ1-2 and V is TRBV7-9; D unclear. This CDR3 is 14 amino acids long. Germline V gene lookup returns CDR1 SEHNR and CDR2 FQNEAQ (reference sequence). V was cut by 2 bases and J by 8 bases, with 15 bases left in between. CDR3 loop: CASSLSGEIRGYTF. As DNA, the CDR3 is TGTGCCAGCAGCTTATCAGGAGAGATCAGGGGCTACACCTTC. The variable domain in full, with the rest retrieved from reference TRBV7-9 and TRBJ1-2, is DTGVSQNPRHKITKRGQNVTFRCDPISEHNRLYWYRQTLGQGPEFLTYFQNEAQLEKSRLLSDRFSAERPKGSFSTLEIQRTEQGDSAMYLCASSLSGEIRGYTFGSGTRLTVV.

The CDR3 DNA reads TGCAGTGCTAGAGTAGGTCGACGGCCAATTGGGGATGGCTACACCTTC. It translates to CSARVGRRPIGDGYTF. The V gene is TRBV20-1, the J gene TRBJ1-2; D is unclear. V lost 1 base, J lost 6 bases, and 21 bases lay in between. The germline gives CDR1 DFQATT, CDR2 SNEGSKA (reference sequence). This CDR3 spans 16 amino acids.

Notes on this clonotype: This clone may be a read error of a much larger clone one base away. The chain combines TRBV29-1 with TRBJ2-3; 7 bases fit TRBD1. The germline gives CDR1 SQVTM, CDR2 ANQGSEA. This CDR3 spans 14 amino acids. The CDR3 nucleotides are TGCAGCGCCCCCGGACAGGTATTCACAGATACGCGGTATTTT. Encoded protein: CSAPGQVFTDTRYF.

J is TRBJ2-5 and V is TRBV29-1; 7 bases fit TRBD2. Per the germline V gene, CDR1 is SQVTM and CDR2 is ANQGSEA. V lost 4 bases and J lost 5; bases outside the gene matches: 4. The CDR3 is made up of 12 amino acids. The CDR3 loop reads CSVAGLGETQYF. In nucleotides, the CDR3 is TGCAGCGTTGCTGGACTAGGGGAGACCCAGTACTTC.